What follows are 11 T cell receptor beta chains derived from one specimen sequenced in a study of blood T cell repertoires in COVID-19. Only in-frame clones appear in the TCRdb table, and some are missing; sequencing was by immunoSEQ multiplex PCR. The repertoire has 70,000 to 100,000 clones, around four fifths of them found once; the top ten carry 12%. The specimen sequenced was peripheral blood. The receptors stem from a human donor in a cohort sampled during active COVID-19.

The chain couples TRBV6-5 to TRBJ1-3; D is ambiguous. The CDR3 runs 15 residues. Germline assignment: CDR1 MNHEY and CDR2 SVGAGI. V was cut by 0 bases and J by 0 bases, with 6 bases left in between. CDR3 residues: CASSYSRGSGNTIYF. The CDR3, as DNA: TGTGCCAGCAGTTACTCCCGGGGCTCTGGAAACACCATATATTTT.

This clone was picked up one time. The chain couples TRBV3-1 (or the pseudogene TRBV3-2) to TRBJ2-3; no clear D gene. CDR1 LGHDT and CDR2 YNNKEL come from the germline V gene (reference sequence). The V end lost 5 bases, the J end lost 4 bases, and 13 bases lay between the germline ends. The CDR3 contains 14 residues. The CDR3 region has the DNA TGTGCCAGCAGCTACAATAGCCCCGCAGATACGCAGTATTTT. Its protein product is CASSYNSPADTQYF.

V gene TRBV3-1 (or the pseudogene TRBV3-2) combines with J gene TRBJ2-7, with D uncertain. The V and J ends lost 5 bases and 3 bases respectively, with 14 bases between them. CDR1 LGHDT and CDR2 YNNKEL come from the germline V gene (reference sequence). The CDR3 extends over 14 amino acids. The CDR3 DNA sequence: TGTGCCAGCAGCTCAGGCGTAGGCCTCTACGAGCAGTACTTC. It specifies CASSSGVGLYEQYF.

The chain links TRBV11-2 to TRBJ2-2; 11 positions agree with TRBD2. Germline values: CDR1 SGHAT, CDR2 FQNNGV. J was trimmed by 7 bases and V by 6 bases; bases with no gene match: 7. The CDR3 has 15 amino acids. CDR3 region: CASSRTSGWGGELFF. The CDR3 region has the DNA TGTGCCAGCAGTAGGACTAGCGGGTGGGGCGGGGAGCTGTTTTTT.

The chain has TRBV11-2 and TRBJ1-5; D possibly corresponds to TRBD1 (5 bases). CDR1 and CDR2 from the germline V gene are SGHAT and FQNNGV. Trimming cost V 3 bases and J 1 base, with 10 bases left between them. There are 15 residues in the CDR3. CDR3 nucleotides: TGTGCCAGCAGCTTGGAGCGGGGGAGCAATCAGCCCCAGCATTTT. It specifies CASSLERGSNQPQHF. The whole variable domain, filled in from reference TRBV11-2 and TRBJ1-5, reads EAGVAQSPRYKIIEKRQSVAFWCNPISGHATLYWYQQILGQGPKLLIQFQNNGVVDDSQLPKDRFSAERLKGVDSTLKIQPAKLEDSAVYLCASSLERGSNQPQHFGDGTRLSIL.

The rearrangement links TRBV30 to TRBJ2-5; 13 bases map to TRBD2. Germline V lookup: CDR1 GTSNPN, CDR2 SVGIG (reference sequence). The V segment lost 2 bases and the J segment 7 bases; nucleotides outside the gene matches: 13. The CDR3 has 17 amino acids. The CDR3 here is CAWSHPTSGGLRGTQYF. CDR3 DNA: TGTGCCTGGAGTCACCCGACTAGCGGGGGGCTTAGGGGGACCCAGTACTTC.

This sequence joins TRBV3-1 (or the pseudogene TRBV3-2) and TRBJ2-7; 7 positions match TRBD2. This CDR3 is 14 amino acids long. The germline gives CDR1 LGHDT, CDR2 YNNKEL (reference sequence). The junction had 5 bases not matched to a gene; V was cut back by 3 bases and J by 3 bases. CDR3 sequence: CASSQGLSFYEQYF. The CDR3 region has the DNA TGTGCCAGCAGCCAGGGACTATCCTTCTACGAGCAGTACTTC.

The rearrangement uses TRBV5-1 and TRBJ2-3, with 11 bases aligning to TRBD2. V was pared by 0 bases and J by 3 bases, with 3 bases of the junction left unmatched. The CDR3 consists of 16 residues. CDR1 is SGHRS, CDR2 YFSETQ, per germline. CDR3 in DNA: TGCGCCAGCAGCTTGGTGCCTAGCGGGGGGACAGATACGCAGTATTTT. Translated: CASSLVPSGGTDTQYF.

The V call is TRBV9, the J call TRBJ2-7; D might be TRBD2 (7 bases). V lost 1 base, J lost 6 bases, and 14 bases lay in between. From germline, CDR1 is SGDLS and CDR2 YYNGEE. CDR3 size: 14 residues. The CDR3 sequence is CASSVSPGEGEQYF. CDR3 coding DNA: TGTGCCAGCAGCGTATCGCCAGGGGAGGGCGAGCAGTACTTC.

The chain couples TRBV5-1 to TRBJ2-7, with 8 bases that match TRBD1. CDR1 SGHRS and CDR2 YFSETQ come from the germline V gene. This CDR3 region has 14 residues. J was trimmed by 6 bases and V by 3 bases; bases with no gene match: 8. The CDR3 region has the DNA TGCGCCAGCAGCTCCCAGGGGGCCCTAACCGAGCAGTACTTC. It specifies CASSSQGALTEQYF.

The rearrangement uses TRBV6-1 and TRBJ2-5; D not certain. Trimming took off 2 bases at V and 2 bases at J, with 9 bases between the two ends. The CDR3 loop spans 14 amino acids. Germline V gene sequence: CDR1 MNHNS, CDR2 SASEGT. CDR3 sequence (DNA): TGTGCCAGCAGTGAAAGCTGGGCACAAGAGACCCAGTACTTC. This gives the protein CASSESWAQETQYF.